This T cell receptor (beta chain) was captured by sequencing in a study of CD8+CD57+ T cells in acquired aplastic anemia. The template for TCR beta VDJ and CDR3 sequence profiling was genomic DNA. TCRdb fed the reads into MiXCR, producing one record per CDR3 protein. The sample includes 150,000 to 180,000 distinct CDR3 sequences, around half of them seen just once. Germline V gives CDR1 MGHDK, CDR2 SYGVNS. Deletions cut 8 bases from V and 1 base from J, with 16 bases between. This CDR3 region has 15 residues. This clonotype was counted between two and nine times. Patients who underwent sequencing had shown CD8+CD57+ cell expansion by flow cytometry.

The TCR sequence derives from a human donor with aplastic anemia. Sequencing was performed on sorted CD4+, CD8+, or CD8+CD57+ T cells (not recorded which) from PBMCs. V and J are TRBV25-1 and TRBJ2-3; D is possibly TRBD1 or TRBD2 (6 bases each). The CDR3 DNA reads as TGTGCCAGCCGGTCCCGGGGGCAGGGCACAGATACGCAGTATTTT. It is translated as CASRSRGQGTDTQYF.